A selection of T cell receptor beta chains follows, all from one sample in a study of T cells in Graves' hyperthyroidism and ophthalmopathy. In TCRdb, the multiplex PCR reads were re-called with MiXCR into one record per CDR3 protein. The sample holds 600,000 or so distinct CDR3 sequences, about 17% seen once. Sequencing input: blood. The receptors were sampled from a woman under 40 with Graves' hyperthyroidism. Both conserved end residues are trimmed from each CDR3. Fields, in order: V gene, clone size, J gene, CDR3 protein. Some rows mark clone size as missing; the rest say once, few, many or name a class of expanded clone.

TRBV28,few,TRBJ2-1,ASNRAGPAAQF
TRBV10-3,.,TRBJ1-5,AISDSFYQPQH
TRBV6-1,.,TRBJ1-2,ASSYDGGANYGYT
TRBV18,few,TRBJ1-2,ASSRGQGAFNYGYT
TRBV27,many,TRBJ2-7,ASSLQREDTYEQY
TRBV6-1,.,TRBJ2-1,ASGLADYNEQF
TRBV19,.,TRBJ2-5,ASSAQGVGETQY
TRBV20-1,many,TRBJ2-5,SASRAERETQY
TRBV24-1,.,TRBJ2-1,ATSDFQSYNEQF
TRBV5-5,many,TRBJ2-1,ASSFRSGEGSYNEQF
TRBV6-1,few,TRBJ2-2,ASSIRTGWRDTGELF
TRBV2,many,TRBJ2-3,ASSVSVTSTDTQY
TRBV7-9,many,TRBJ2-5,ASVDRGRGLRETQY
TRBV28,many,TRBJ1-1,ASISVNTEAF
TRBV28,many,TRBJ2-1,ASSLFQEGNNEQF
TRBV6-1,few,TRBJ2-7,ASSPGQGMIYEQY
TRBV24-1,few,TRBJ2-1,ATSDLVSSGHNEQF
TRBV29-1,many,TRBJ2-1,SVKTSHEQF
TRBV28,.,TRBJ2-7,ASSPPSGKQY
TRBV27,.,TRBJ2-3,ATARLYRTDAQY
TRBV27,many,TRBJ2-7,ASSYTTGGNEQY
TRBV10-3,.,TRBJ1-4,AISDPDLGEKLF
TRBV29-1,.,TRBJ2-3,SVYGGMTDTQY
TRBV20-1,many,TRBJ2-3,SASRPGAVSNTQY
TRBV9,once,TRBJ2-5,ASSVRVGGETQY
TRBV7-2,few,TRBJ2-7,ASSPWDRAPGEQY
TRBV28,many,TRBJ1-1,ASENRENTEAF
TRBV28,once,TRBJ2-2,ASRGRLAGETGELF
TRBV18,many,TRBJ2-5,ASSPRGTETQY
TRBV12-3/TRBV12-4,.,TRBJ2-2,ASRRQIDTGELF
TRBV12-3/TRBV12-4,many,TRBJ2-7,ASSLKGQGDQY
TRBV5-1,many,TRBJ1-1,ASSSGRRNTEAF
TRBV10-1,many,TRBJ2-2,ASSKAGGIAGELF
TRBV6-2/TRBV6-3,many,TRBJ2-1,ASSSSGMRNEQF
TRBV7-9,many,TRBJ2-1,ASSLVSRDEQF
TRBV30,.,TRBJ2-1,AWSVPVGFLEQF
TRBV11-2,many,TRBJ2-3,ASTSDYTQY
TRBV20-1,many,TRBJ2-7,SATPYYAGGYEQY
TRBV27,many,TRBJ1-1,ASSTRQGERTEAF
TRBV6-1,few,TRBJ1-1,AAKPGTGVAEAF
TRBV5-1,many,TRBJ2-5,ASSLRTSEWETQY
TRBV10-3,.,TRBJ2-2,AISAGLANTGGLF
TRBV28,few,TRBJ1-3,ASSLTGNSGNTIY
TRBV28,many,TRBJ1-2,ASTSRARGYT
TRBV28,many,TRBJ2-5,ASSGAQETQY
TRBV6-2/TRBV6-3,.,TRBJ2-7,ASSPVRLAGGYYEQY
TRBV29-1,.,TRBJ2-7,SVEGLADSYEQY
TRBV10-2,many,TRBJ2-7,ASSPGLAGVDEQY
TRBV20-1,many,TRBJ2-7,SASGEGLTYEQY
TRBV6-6,many,TRBJ1-2,ASSYLPGDMNGYT
TRBV20-1,many,TRBJ2-1,SARMGRSSYNEQF
TRBV9,.,TRBJ2-1,ASSVGGGRMGEQF
TRBV28,many,TRBJ1-1,AFSGQMNTEAF
TRBV5-1,.,TRBJ2-3,SSGTSIQSDTQY
TRBV10-3,many,TRBJ2-7,AISPGTGGYEQY
TRBV27,many,TRBJ1-2,ASSPGQGWGGYT
TRBV29-1,.,TRBJ1-1,SVRRQGGTEAF
TRBV29-1,few,TRBJ1-1,SVAGTGGGLGSEAF